This T cell receptor (beta chain) is from a study of cytomegalovirus exposure and HLA in healthy donors (dated by TCRdb to between 2016 and 2019). About the investigation overall: An earlier analysis of several hundred of the donors reported 276 Gb of sequence data and 100 million to 120 million unique TCR beta sequences obtained from some 200 million T cells. On average, around 200,000 unique TCR beta nucleotide sequences were sequenced per donor among some 420 genotyped donors of the cohort, with roughly 18% of those sequences being non-productive. Of the roughly 400 genotyped donors, 65% to 90% fell in the genetic ancestry cluster associated with self-reported Caucasian donors. Four to six DR-DQ haplotypes were handled as single units for association and clustering, since linkage in the cohort was strong. A later analysis re-analyzed previously published TCR beta repertoires from 666 donors and added high-resolution HLA genotyping to study TCR occurrence patterns. To decide whether each TCR beta V gene segment behaved as functional or pseudogenic, an earlier analysis of nearly 600 of the donors relied on high-throughput TCR beta sequencing. A later genetic analysis took genome-wide SNP genotypes for 398 of the 666 donors and used that subset as a discovery cohort. Typing coverage differed by locus: A, B, C, DRB1 and DQB1 were typed in about 620-630 donors, DQA1 in 522, DPA1 in 600 to 610, and DPB1 in around 490. To predict cytomegalovirus infection status, the study brought together high-throughput TCR immunosequencing, statistical association of individual TCRs with disease status, and machine learning. Roughly 290 gigabases of sequencing data and about 92 million unique TCR sequences made up an early release that covered approximately 700 HLA-typed donors. Rather than drawing on any new phenotypic data, the later analysis identified candidate immune exposures from TCR beta sequences and the way those sequences occurred across donors. Donor age, sex, ethnicity and CMV serostatus were compiled alongside the repertoire data. Besides the first cohort of approximately 670 subjects, a separate validation cohort made up of over a hundred different subjects was used. The study profiled the T cell repertoires of 666 subjects by immunosequencing and related them to cytomegalovirus serostatus. All discovery cohort repertoires had been generated using a single sequencing platform. The study aimed to test whether signatures of past pathogen exposure could be identified by cataloging public T cell receptors. Both class I and class II loci were covered by HLA typing, at four-digit resolution.

This clone was counted only a few times. Its antigen remains undetermined. No per-base quality is available; no much larger clone lies one base away. Libraries were prepared through the immunoSEQ multiplex PCR assay. For the multiplex PCR, a mixture combining 60 forward primers for TCR Vbeta segments and 13 reverse primers for TCR Jbeta segments was used. The CDR3 region of rearranged TCR beta genes was amplified from genomic DNA with a multiplex PCR assay. Amplified TCR beta libraries were sequenced as 87-base-pair reads on the Illumina HiSeq System. In the paper's pipeline: A later analysis tallied approximately 87 million unique TCR beta chains across the approximately 670 repertoires, and about 12 million of those chains were shared by two or more donors. Raw reads were error-corrected and collapsed into unique sequences by a nearest-neighbor algorithm in which closely related sequences were merged to remove PCR and sequencing errors. To assign V, D and J gene segments, CDR3 sequences were aligned to IMGT reference sequences. For a sequence to be retained, at least a six-nucleotide match to both a V gene segment and a J gene segment was required. Rearrangements were classified as productive when the CDR3 lacked stop codons and remained in frame with V and J, and all other rearrangements were classified as non-productive. CDR3 was defined according to IMGT convention as the region running from the second conserved V-encoded cysteine to the conserved J-encoded phenylalanine. Sequences without an unambiguous match to a single V gene segment were excluded from the earlier analysis of several hundred of the donors. In an earlier analysis of approximately 500 of the donors, a V segment was called functional when productive rearrangements were above 56.7%, and segregating when the standard deviation between donors exceeded 5%. A statistical classification framework was developed to diagnose cytomegalovirus status using the catalog of TCR beta chain sequences. In a later analysis, TCR nucleotide sequences were compared against IMGT/GENE-DB human TR gene sequences so that V and J genes could be assigned. A later analysis assigned CDR3 sequences and most-parsimonious VDJ recombination scenarios with the TCRdist pipeline. In a later analysis, each TCR beta chain was defined by its CDR3 amino acid sequence together with its V-gene family, and reads without a unique V-gene family were excluded. In a later analysis, fewer than 650 highly shared, low-generation-probability nucleotide sequences were removed to address suspected cross-contamination and a sequencing artifact. In a later analysis, a clonal expansion index was calculated for each public chain from normalized within-repertoire ranks of inferred template counts. Generation probabilities in a later analysis came from a VDJ recombination model fitted to out-of-frame rearrangements, and those results were checked against IGoR. In a later analysis, hypergeometric tests were used to score TCR-TCR, TCR-HLA and TCR-CMV co-occurrence, with a repertoire-size bias correction applied to TCR pairs. In a later analysis, false discovery rates were estimated by permuting HLA or CMV assignments 20 times. In a later analysis, co-occurring TCRs were grouped with DBSCAN, and TCRdist sequence similarity was added when clustering was performed within HLA-allele-positive subsets. For co-occurrence clustering, repertoires with fewer than 30,000 or more than 120,000 public chains were excluded, along with five repertoires with anomalous nucleotide sharing. Drawn from immuneACCESS, this table holds only the in-frame rearrangements with V and J called that TCRdb kept. Clones are partly lost; checked studies trace under half to an unresolved V gene and leave the rest unexplained. The DNA was the basis for D and trimming; V, J and clone size are from that table. The sample table shows 160,000 or so clones, and roughly three quarters are seen once. The biggest ten clones account for around 7% of the sample.

Based on the germline V gene, the CDR1 and CDR2 sequences are MNHEY and SVGAGI. The CDR3 measures 15 amino acids from cysteine to phenylalanine. Solely the CDR3 DNA is kept, with 45 bases framed from the first base. V and J are truncated by 7 bases and 6 bases respectively, leaving an intervening sequence of 18 bases. What the authors observed across the whole study: In a later analysis, most CMV-associated TCR beta chains were found to appear HLA-restricted, with HLA associations seemingly driven largely by CMV exposure. Immune exposure information for the cohort was limited to CMV serostatus. An earlier analysis of 450 to 750 of the donors showed that most TCR beta V segments appeared in productive rearrangements either about 87% or about 30% of the time, which broadly matched IMGT annotations. Because HLA typing was unavailable for some donors at each locus, only the typed subset was used in association tests. The authors suggested that the approach could potentially be extended to other disease states and immunological phenotypes. Linkage disequilibrium might explain the correlated functional status among segregating V segments, but an unknown experimental factor could not be excluded. At a false discovery rate of 0.05, a later analysis linked 16,951 TCR beta sequences to specific HLA alleles. This cohort had only TCR beta chains sequenced, and the lack of alpha or paired-chain data limited which features could be detected. In a later analysis, HLA-associated TCR beta chains showed more clonal expansion and lower generation probabilities than non-associated chains that were equally common. A later analysis found that TCR association rates varied across HLA loci, with DRB1 alleles showing the most associated TCRs and HLA-C alleles the fewest. An association between a missense DCLRE1C variant and V-gene and J-gene trimming of TCR beta chains was found in a later genetic analysis and replicated in an independent cohort. A further reported finding was that TCR beta sequences accurately predicted the HLA-A and HLA-B alleles for most subjects in the first cohort. Assigning TCR associations to individual alleles was difficult when HLA alleles, especially DR and DQ, strongly co-occurred. In vitro tests confirmed that a few of the cytomegalovirus-associated TCR beta chains recognize cytomegalovirus antigens. The earlier analysis of almost 600 of the donors excluded seventeen rarely observed V segments, including chromosome 9 orphons, because counts were too low. Across donors, most TCR sequences were observed very rarely, whereas some public TCRs were present in many individuals. Some IMGT-functional V segments, including TRBV6-2 and TRBV6-3, could not be told apart with the 87-base-pair reads, so those segments were excluded. Several of the top co-occurrence clusters appeared to be linked to parvovirus B19, influenza, CMV and Epstein-Barr virus, according to a later analysis. According to a later genetic analysis, donors in an Asian-associated ancestry cluster had fewer N-insertions in productive TCRs than the roughly 700-donor mean. A cluster of highly shared sequence variants was judged likely to be a technical artifact of the sequencing pipeline. The study listed 164 TCR beta chains as associated with cytomegalovirus. In both the original and validation cohorts, the classifier was reported to diagnose cytomegalovirus status with high specificity and sensitivity. Sequencing depth was assumed to be roughly uniform across donors in the presence/absence analyses, though that assumption may not hold.

The cohort was made up of approximately 670 healthy bone marrow donors. All cohort members were sampled while nominally healthy, although unrecorded immune exposures were likely present. The donor was CMV seropositive and was included in the group of 289 seropositive cohort members. Every donor gave a peripheral blood sample, and the peripheral blood mononuclear cells from that sample were used for TCR beta sequencing. The Qiagen DNeasy Blood Extraction Kit was used to extract genomic DNA from the blood cell samples. The sequence is built from TRBV6-5 and TRBJ2-2; TRBD2 is perhaps the D gene, given 6 matching bases. This TCR was recovered from a woman aged 40 to 50 in good health and CMV-seropositive. Material: PBMCs. Here the CDR3 is given as CASKSNGGSSGELFF. The nucleotide sequence reads TGTGCCAGCAAAAGCAATGGAGGGTCTTCCGGGGAGCTGTTTTTT.